In its sample, the clone carrying this TCR beta chain was seen many times. No antigen is known for it. V lost 1 base to trimming and J lost 0 bases, with 6 bases between them. This CDR3 spans 13 amino acids. In germline, CDR1 is DFQATT, CDR2 SNEGSKA (reference sequence). The sorted Tregs were CD4+CD25+CD127-/low cells. Study-wide results and caveats: Tumor Tregs overlapped most with tumor, then blood, naive CD4+ cells. Tumor memory CD4+ T cell TCR gene usage was found to cluster with blood and lymph node memory CD4+ cells and with lymph node naive CD4+ cells. The larger cohort examined one V-J beta rearrangement, not whole repertoires.

After constant-region reverse-primer amplification, full-length variable regions underwent semi-nested PCR with Nested Universal Primer A. A single record per CDR3 protein comes from TCRdb applying MiXCR to the 5' RACE reads. The sample contains 50,000 to 70,000 distinct CDR3 sequences, about a fifth of which appear only once. The clonotype was recovered from a female donor with breast cancer. The sample comprised tumor-infiltrating Tregs sorted from the breast tumor. J is TRBJ1-2 and V is TRBV20-1; D remains unclear. The CDR3 is CSARADANYGYTF. CDR3 in DNA: TGCAGTGCTAGAGCAGATGCTAACTATGGCTACACCTTC.